Below, 29 T cell receptor beta chains from the same sample are listed, as sequenced in a study of response to subunit inactivated influenza vaccine. TCRdb re-called the RT-PCR reads through MiXCR, storing one row per CDR3 protein. The data hold hundreds of thousands of distinct CDR3 sequences, with 6.5% to 8% observed a single time. The sequenced sample was PBMCs from blood, obtained roughly 24 months after vaccination. The receptors here all came from a man in his fifties or sixties who received an inactivated influenza vaccine.

In this sample, this clonotype turned up a few times. J is TRBJ2-7 and V is TRBV20-1; D uncertain. The CDR3 is 13 residues long. Germline-derived CDR1 and CDR2 are DFQATT and SNEGSKA (reference sequence). V was pared by 6 bases and J by 3 bases, with 15 bases between. Here the CDR3 DNA reads TGCAGTGCCAGATCCGGCAGAAACTACGAGCAGTACTTC. It encodes CSARSGRNYEQYF.

Many counts were recorded for this clonotype. V gene TRBV10-3 combines with J gene TRBJ1-5; 7 bases agree with TRBD1. V lost 0 bases, J lost 3 bases, and 5 bases stayed unmatched. CDR1 is ENHRY, CDR2 SYGVKD, per germline. This CDR3 has 16 residues. The CDR3 DNA follows: TGTGCCATCAGTGAGTCGTTAGGGGGCAACAATCAGCCCCAGCATTTT. This translates into CAISESLGGNNQPQHF.

This clonotype was counted ten times or more. J is TRBJ2-6 and V is TRBV3-1; no definite D call. This CDR3 has 14 amino acids. Germline lookup yields CDR1 LGHDT and CDR2 YNNKEL (reference sequence). The V end was cut by 5 bases, the J end by 0 bases, with 5 bases between. The chain's CDR3 is CASSFNSGANVLTF. The CDR3 coding sequence is TGTGCCAGCAGCTTCAACTCTGGGGCCAACGTCCTGACTTTC.

At least ten counts were recorded for this clonotype. The chain uses TRBV20-1 and TRBJ1-3; D is perhaps TRBD1 (5 bases). V lost 6 bases and J lost 4, with 16 bases in between. Per the germline V gene, CDR1 is DFQATT and CDR2 is SNEGSKA (reference sequence). The CDR3 is 14 amino acids. DNA for the CDR3: TGCAGTGCCAATTTCCAGGGTCGGGGAAACACCATATATTTT. Amino acid sequence: CSANFQGRGNTIYF.

This clonotype was seen only a few times. The chain carries TRBV5-1 and TRBJ2-2, with 7 bases that match TRBD1. Germline CDR1 SGHRS, CDR2 YFSETQ. The CDR3 is 16 residues long. V gave up 4 bases and J gave up 2 bases; unmatched junction bases: 8. CDR3 DNA sequence: TGCGCCAGCAGCCTGGGGACAGCCTTCAACACCGGGGAGCTGTTTTTT. Translating gives CASSLGTAFNTGELFF.

This clonotype was seen at least ten times. The rearrangement links TRBV7-9 to TRBJ2-1; no clear D gene. CDR3 length: 14 residues. V lost 5 bases to trimming and J lost 2 bases, with 10 bases between them. Germline CDR1 SEHNR, CDR2 FQNEAQ (reference sequence). CDR3 DNA: TGTGCCAGCAGCCCACCTGTACCCTACAATGAGCAGTTCTTC. It yields the protein CASSPPVPYNEQFF.

In this sample, this clonotype turned up many times. The chain couples TRBV5-1 to TRBJ1-2; D is ambiguous. The V and J ends lost 0 bases and 8 bases respectively, with 11 bases between them. Germline V lookup: CDR1 SGHRS, CDR2 YFSETQ. The CDR3 is 13 amino acids. In nucleotides, the CDR3 is TGCGCCAGCAGCTTGGCCGCGCAGACCGGCTACACCTTC. This gives the protein CASSLAAQTGYTF.

This clonotype was observed many times. V gene TRBV28 combines with J gene TRBJ1-2; D is unresolved. Germline V lookup: CDR1 MDHEN, CDR2 SYDVKM. The CDR3 covers 14 residues. Between the trimmed V and J ends, which lost 6 bases and 3 bases, there was a span of 14 bases. The chain's CDR3 is CASSEGRVHYGYTF. In nucleotides, the CDR3 is TGTGCCAGCAGCGAAGGGCGGGTTCACTATGGCTACACCTTC.

This clonotype was detected once. The CDR3 loop reads CASCKHLSFTDTQYF. The CDR3 bases are TGTGCCAGCTGCAAGCACCTCTCCTTCACAGATACGCAGTATTTT. The chain uses TRBV3-1 and TRBJ2-3; D gene ambiguous. In germline, CDR1 is LGHDT, CDR2 YNNKEL (reference sequence). The CDR3 runs 15 residues. V lost 8 bases to trimming and J lost 2 bases, with 17 bases between them.

V is TRBV20-1 and J is TRBJ2-2, with 8 bases matching TRBD2. V dropped 5 bases and J dropped 0; count of bases not matched to a gene: 2. CDR1 is DFQATT, CDR2 SNEGSKA, per germline (reference sequence). The CDR3 totals 14 residues. CDR3 DNA sequence: TGCAGTGCTGAGCGGGGGTCGAACACCGGGGAGCTGTTTTTT. The encoded protein is CSAERGSNTGELFF.

This clonotype turned up a few times. The chain is built from TRBV20-1 and TRBJ1-1; no firm D call. Deletions cut 5 bases from V and 1 base from J, with 17 bases between. This CDR3 contains 15 residues. CDR1 and CDR2 (germline): DFQATT, SNEGSKA (reference sequence). The DNA of the CDR3 is TGCAGTGCTCCTCCGGCGAGGAAGGGGAACACTGAAGCTTTCTTT. Amino acid sequence: CSAPPARKGNTEAFF.

This clonotype was counted only a few times. The rearrangement joins TRBV5-6 to TRBJ1-2; 8 bases match TRBD1. Germline V gene data show CDR1 as SGHDT and CDR2 as YYEEEE. This CDR3 spans 14 amino acids. Trimming removed 5 bases from V and 0 bases from J; junction bases left unmatched: 3. CDR3 sequence reads: CASRRTGPNYGYTF. The CDR3 DNA reads as TGTGCCAGCAGGCGGACAGGGCCTAACTATGGCTACACCTTC. The full variable domain, completed using reference TRBV5-6 and TRBJ1-2, is DAGVTQSPTHLIKTRGQQVTLRCSPKSGHDTVSWYQQALGQGPQFIFQYYEEEERQRGNFPDRFSGHQFPNYSSELNVNALLLGDSALYLCASRRTGPNYGYTFGSGTRLTVV.

In its sample, this clonotype was seen a few times. This chain connects TRBV27 to TRBJ1-6; 7 nucleotides line up with TRBD1. V dropped 6 bases and J dropped 5; count of bases not matched to a gene: 10. Germline CDR1 is MNHEY and CDR2 is SMNVEV (reference sequence). The CDR3 is 16 amino acids. Here the CDR3 reads CASRIQGFSHNSPLHF. As DNA, the CDR3 is TGTGCCAGCAGGATACAGGGGTTTTCGCATAATTCACCCCTCCACTTT.

This clonotype came up many times. The rearrangement links TRBV25-1 to TRBJ2-5; D may be TRBD2 (5 bases). Germline-derived CDR1 and CDR2 are MGHDK and SYGVNS. The CDR3 contains 15 residues. Trimming stripped 4 bases from V and 1 base from J, with 13 bases between. DNA of the CDR3: TGTGCCAGCAGTGGTACGGCGGCGGGCCAAGAGACCCAGTACTTC. Amino acid sequence: CASSGTAAGQETQYF.

This clonotype has only a few counts. The V gene is TRBV2, the J gene TRBJ2-3; weak D call: TRBD2 (5 bases). The CDR3 totals 14 residues. Per germline, CDR1 SNHLY and CDR2 FYNNEI. The germline V and J ends were trimmed by 1 base and 11 bases, with 16 bases remaining between them. CDR3 in amino acids: CASSEEGKSGKQYF. CDR3 bases: TGTGCCAGCAGTGAAGAGGGCAAGTCGGGAAAGCAGTATTTT. Combining the CDR3 with reference TRBV2 and TRBJ2-3 gives the whole variable domain EPEVTQTPSHQVTQMGQEVILRCVPISNHLYFYWYRQILGQKVEFLVSFYNNEISEKSEIFDDQFSVERPDGSNFTLKIRSTKLEDSAMYFCASSEEGKSGKQYFGPGTRLTVL.

Ten or more counts support this clonotype. The chain recombines TRBV6-2 or TRBV6-3 with TRBJ2-3; maybe TRBD2 (5 bases). The CDR3 extends over 13 amino acids. The germline V gene encodes CDR1 MNHEY and CDR2 SVGEGT. Trimming shortened V by 6 bases and J by 7 bases, and 14 bases separated the two germline ends. CDR3 region: CASSLPGIYTQYF. DNA for the CDR3: TGTGCCAGCAGCCTGCCGGGGATTTATACGCAGTATTTT.

This clonotype was counted at least ten times. The chain joins TRBV4-2 to TRBJ2-4, with TRBD2 as a possible D gene (6 bases). Trimming pared 5 bases from V and 0 bases from J, leaving 11 bases between. Germline CDR1 reads LGHNA; CDR2 reads YNFKEQ. The CDR3 totals 15 residues. The CDR3 DNA reads as TGTGCCAGCAGCGATAAAGCGGGAGCCAAAAACATTCAGTACTTC. Translated: CASSDKAGAKNIQYF.

This clonotype was recorded many times. This rearrangement joins TRBV5-1 to TRBJ2-5, with D unresolved. Germline V CDR1 and CDR2: SGHRS, YFSETQ. The CDR3 sequence is 14 residues long. Trimming shortened V by 0 bases and J by 5 bases, and 11 bases separated the two germline ends. For the CDR3, the DNA is TGCGCCAGCAGCTTGGCCAACTATATGGAGACCCAGTACTTC. Translating gives CASSLANYMETQYF.

A word on this clonotype: A much larger clone lies one base from this, so it may be a read error. V usage is TRBV28 and J usage is TRBJ2-2; unclear D gene. This CDR3 is 12 amino acids long. CDR1 is MDHEN and CDR2 is SYDVKM in the germline V gene. The V end lost 1 base, the J end lost 6 bases, and 3 bases lay between the germline ends. The CDR3, as DNA: TGTGCCAGCAGTTTATATCCCGGGGAGCTGTTTTTT. Protein product: CASSLYPGELFF. The whole variable domain, remainder taken from reference TRBV28 and TRBJ2-2, is DVKVTQSSRYLVKRTGEKVFLECVQDMDHENMFWYRQDPGLGLRLIYFSYDVKMKEKGDIPEGYSVSREKKERFSLILESASTNQTSMYLCASSLYPGELFFGEGSRLTVL.

This clonotype was detected a few times. The chain joins TRBV20-1 to TRBJ1-3, with D perhaps TRBD1 (5 bases). Trimming removed 1 base from V and 2 bases from J, with 9 bases in between. The CDR3 covers 14 residues. Germline CDR1 DFQATT, CDR2 SNEGSKA (reference sequence). This CDR3 reads CSARAGSPGNTIYF. CDR3 coding DNA: TGCAGTGCTAGAGCAGGGAGTCCTGGAAACACCATATATTTT.

In its sample, this clonotype was seen a few times. The chain carries TRBV28 and TRBJ1-4; 8 bases map to TRBD1. V lost 4 bases to trimming and J lost 7 bases; unmatched junction nucleotides: 5. This CDR3 region has 14 residues. CDR1 and CDR2 (germline): MDHEN, SYDVKM. The CDR3 spells CASSSGGRSEKLFF. The CDR3 DNA follows: TGTGCCAGCAGTTCAGGGGGCAGGAGTGAAAAACTGTTTTTT.

This clonotype was seen a few times. This chain connects TRBV20-1 to TRBJ1-4; the D gene is possibly TRBD1 (6 bases). The CDR3 extends over 15 amino acids. Germline V gives CDR1 DFQATT, CDR2 SNEGSKA (reference sequence). V lost 0 bases and J lost 6, with 14 bases in between. CDR3 region: CSARDRGRGDEKLFF. The CDR3 DNA sequence: TGCAGTGCTAGAGATCGGGGGCGCGGGGATGAAAAACTGTTTTTT.

The chain has TRBV5-6 and TRBJ2-7; TRBD2 agrees at 11 bases. CDR1 and CDR2 (germline): SGHDT, YYEEEE. The CDR3 length is 16 residues. V gave up 4 bases and J gave up 2 bases; unmatched junction bases: 8. The CDR3 DNA reads TGTGCCAGCAGCCACAGACTAGCGGGGCCGGCCTACGAGCAGTACTTC. It translates to CASSHRLAGPAYEQYF.

The rearrangement links TRBV11-2 to TRBJ2-3, with D perhaps matching TRBD1 (5 bases). V shed 5 bases and J shed 5 bases, with 14 bases lying between them. Germline V CDR1 and CDR2: SGHAT, FQNNGV. The CDR3 length is 14 residues. The CDR3 DNA follows: TGTGCCAGCAGCCCTCTCAGGGCCGTAGATACGCAGTATTTT. Its protein is CASSPLRAVDTQYF.

V usage is TRBV7-8 and J usage is TRBJ1-2, with 9 bases aligning to TRBD1. V gave up 0 bases and J gave up 7 bases; unmatched junction bases: 6. CDR1 is SGHVS, CDR2 FQNEAQ, per germline. There are 15 residues in the CDR3. This chain's CDR3 is CASSLAGQGVSGYTF. The CDR3 nucleotides read TGTGCCAGCAGCTTAGCGGGACAGGGAGTTTCTGGCTACACCTTC.

This clonotype appeared a few times. The rearrangement joins TRBV28 to TRBJ2-3, with 11 bases fitting TRBD2. Germline CDR1 reads MDHEN; CDR2 reads SYDVKM. CDR3 length equals 17 residues. Trimming at V came to 0 bases and at J to 3 bases, leaving 5 bases not matched to a gene. DNA of the CDR3: TGTGCCAGCAGTTTATGGGCTAGCGGGGGGCAGACAGATACGCAGTATTTT. It is translated as CASSLWASGGQTDTQYF.

In its sample, this clonotype was seen a few times. The CDR3 region is CASSRRREAFF. The CDR3 nucleotides are TGTGCCAGCAGTAGGAGGCGTGAAGCTTTCTTT. The V call is TRBV25-1, the J call TRBJ1-1; unclear D gene. The length of the CDR3 is 11 residues. V was pared by 5 bases and J by 7 bases, with 8 bases between. Germline CDR1 and CDR2: MGHDK and SYGVNS.

Many counts were recorded for this clonotype. The chain has TRBV12-3 or TRBV12-4 and TRBJ2-5; TRBD1 matches at 12 bases. CDR3 length equals 18 residues. The V gene end was trimmed by 6 bases and the J gene end by 2 bases; junction bases not matched to a gene: 13. In nucleotides, the CDR3 is TGTGCCAGCAGCCGGGACAGGGGGCGCATTGGGCGACAAGAGACCCAGTACTTC. Protein: CASSRDRGRIGRQETQYF.

This clonotype has just a few counts. V and J are TRBV4-1 and TRBJ1-5, with D tentatively TRBD1 (6 bases). In germline, CDR1 is MGHRA, CDR2 YSYEKL. The CDR3 has 16 residues. The V end lost 2 bases, the J end lost 5 bases, and 16 bases lay between the germline ends. CDR3 amino acids: CASSQPRGALDQPQHF. The CDR3 DNA reads TGCGCCAGCAGCCAACCGCGGGGGGCCTTGGATCAGCCCCAGCATTTT.